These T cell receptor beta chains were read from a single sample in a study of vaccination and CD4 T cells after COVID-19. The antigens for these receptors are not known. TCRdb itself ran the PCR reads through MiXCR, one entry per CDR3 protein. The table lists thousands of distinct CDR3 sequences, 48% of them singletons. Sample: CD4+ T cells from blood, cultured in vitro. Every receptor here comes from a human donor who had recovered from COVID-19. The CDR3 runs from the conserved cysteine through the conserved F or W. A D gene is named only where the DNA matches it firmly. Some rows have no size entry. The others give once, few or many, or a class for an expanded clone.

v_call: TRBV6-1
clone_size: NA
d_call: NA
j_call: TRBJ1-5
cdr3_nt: TGTGCCAGCAGTGAAGGGGGGCGGAACAATCAGCCCCAGCATTTT
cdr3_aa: CASSEGGRNNQPQHF

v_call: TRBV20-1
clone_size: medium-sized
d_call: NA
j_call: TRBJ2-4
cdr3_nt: TGCAGTGCTTACGGCCAAATAGCCAAAAACATTCAGTACTTC
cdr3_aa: CSAYGQIAKNIQYF

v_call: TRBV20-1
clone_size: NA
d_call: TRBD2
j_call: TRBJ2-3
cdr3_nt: TGCAGTGCGGTAGCGGGGGTAAGCACAGATACGCAGTATTTT
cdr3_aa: CSAVAGVSTDTQYF

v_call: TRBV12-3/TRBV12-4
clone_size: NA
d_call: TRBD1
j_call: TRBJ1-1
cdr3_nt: TGTGCCAGCAGTTCCGCGACAGGGGTCACTGAAGCTTTCTTT
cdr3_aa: CASSSATGVTEAFF

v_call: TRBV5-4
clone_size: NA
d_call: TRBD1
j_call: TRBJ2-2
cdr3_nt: TGTGCCGTCGGGACAGACATCGGGGAGCTGTTTTTT
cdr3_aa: CAVGTDIGELFF

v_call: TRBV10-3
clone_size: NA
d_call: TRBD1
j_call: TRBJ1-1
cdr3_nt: TGTGCCATCCAGAGACAGGGCGGAACTGAAGCTTTCTTT
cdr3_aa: CAIQRQGGTEAFF

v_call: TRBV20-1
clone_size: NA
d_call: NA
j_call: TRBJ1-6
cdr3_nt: TGCAGTGCTAGAGATAAAGGGGGGGATCCCTATAATTCACCCCTCCACTTT
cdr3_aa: CSARDKGGDPYNSPLHF

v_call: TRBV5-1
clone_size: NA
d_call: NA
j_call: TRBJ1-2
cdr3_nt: TGCGCCAGCAGCGGGATGGGGGGAATTGGTCGAATAGACTATGGCTACACCTTC
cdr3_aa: CASSGMGGIGRIDYGYTF

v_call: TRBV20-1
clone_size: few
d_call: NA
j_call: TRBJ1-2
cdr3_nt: TGCAGTGCTAGTGGACAGCTATCTGGCTACACCTTC
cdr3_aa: CSASGQLSGYTF

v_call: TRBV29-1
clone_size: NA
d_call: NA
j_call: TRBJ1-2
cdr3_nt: TGCAGCGTTCAGGACCCGACAGGCAGCTATGGCTACACCTTC
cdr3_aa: CSVQDPTGSYGYTF

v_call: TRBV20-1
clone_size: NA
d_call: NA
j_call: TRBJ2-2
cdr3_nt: TGCAGTGCTAGACCTGGACGGAACACCGGGGAGCTGTTTTTT
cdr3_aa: CSARPGRNTGELFF

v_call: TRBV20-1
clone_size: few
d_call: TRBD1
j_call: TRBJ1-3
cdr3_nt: TGCAGTGCAGCAGGGGGCGCTGACACCATATATTTT
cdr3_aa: CSAAGGADTIYF

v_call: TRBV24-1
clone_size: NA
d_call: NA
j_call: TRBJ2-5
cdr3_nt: TGTGCCACCAGTGAGCATGGGGGTGGGGAGACCCAGTACTTC
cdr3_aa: CATSEHGGGETQYF

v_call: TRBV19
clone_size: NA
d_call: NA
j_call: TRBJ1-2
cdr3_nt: TGTGCCAGTAGTATCTCGGCAAACTCCTATGGCTACACCTTC
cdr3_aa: CASSISANSYGYTF

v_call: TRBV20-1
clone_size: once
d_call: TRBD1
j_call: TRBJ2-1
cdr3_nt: TGCAGTGCTAGGGAACAGGGGGCTTTCGGCAATGAGCAGTTCTTC
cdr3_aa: CSAREQGAFGNEQFF

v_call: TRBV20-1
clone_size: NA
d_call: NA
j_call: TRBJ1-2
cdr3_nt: TGCAGTGCCGTGGTCGACGGACTCTATGGCTACACCTTC
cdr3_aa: CSAVVDGLYGYTF

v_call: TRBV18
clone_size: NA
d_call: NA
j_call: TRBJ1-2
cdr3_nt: TGTGCCAGCTCACCAAGGGAGGGTAGCTATGGCTACACCTTC
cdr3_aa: CASSPREGSYGYTF

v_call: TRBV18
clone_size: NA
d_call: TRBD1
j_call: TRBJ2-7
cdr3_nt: TGTGCCAGCTCACCACCTGGGACAGGGTGGAACAACGAGCAGTACTTC
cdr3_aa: CASSPPGTGWNNEQYF

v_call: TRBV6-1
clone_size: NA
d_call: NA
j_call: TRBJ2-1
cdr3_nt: TGTGCCACCGGCCTTTCGGGACGGGGGAACAATGAGCAGTTCTTC
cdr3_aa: CATGLSGRGNNEQFF

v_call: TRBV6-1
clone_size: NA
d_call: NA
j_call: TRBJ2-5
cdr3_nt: TGTGCCAGCAGTGAAGCGTTCGGCCCTAAACAGTACTTC
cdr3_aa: CASSEAFGPKQYF

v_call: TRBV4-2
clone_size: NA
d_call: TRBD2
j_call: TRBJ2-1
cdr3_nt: TGTGCCAGCAGAGCGGGAGTCCCCTACAATGAGCAGTTCTTC
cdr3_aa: CASRAGVPYNEQFF

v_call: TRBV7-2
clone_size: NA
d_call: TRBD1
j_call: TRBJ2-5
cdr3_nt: TGTGCCAGCAGCTTAGTAGGACAGGGGCGAGAGACCCAGTACTTC
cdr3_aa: CASSLVGQGRETQYF

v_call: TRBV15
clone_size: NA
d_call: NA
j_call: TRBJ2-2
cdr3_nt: TGTGCCACCCGCCGGGGCCTTAACACCGGGGAGCTGTTTTTT
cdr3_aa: CATRRGLNTGELFF

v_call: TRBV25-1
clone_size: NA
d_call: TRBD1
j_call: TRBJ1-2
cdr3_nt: TGTGCCAGCAGTTCTCATAACAGGGGAGACTATGGCTACACCTTC
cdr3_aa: CASSSHNRGDYGYTF

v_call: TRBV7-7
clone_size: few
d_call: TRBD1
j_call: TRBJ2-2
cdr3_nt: TGTGCCAGCAGCTCTGGACAGGGGGCCGGCTACACCGGGGAGCTGTTTTTT
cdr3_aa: CASSSGQGAGYTGELFF

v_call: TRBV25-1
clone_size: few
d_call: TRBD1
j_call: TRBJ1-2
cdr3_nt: TGTGCCAGCAGTGAAGGGACAGCATATGGCTACACCTTC
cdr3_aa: CASSEGTAYGYTF

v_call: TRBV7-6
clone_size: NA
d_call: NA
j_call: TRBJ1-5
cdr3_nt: TGTGCCAGCAGTCGACGAGTGGGTCAGCCCCAGCATTTT
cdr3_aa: CASSRRVGQPQHF

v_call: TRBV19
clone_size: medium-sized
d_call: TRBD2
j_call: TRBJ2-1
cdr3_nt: TGTGCCAGTACCCCTCGAGCGGGAGCCTACAATGAGCAGTTCTTC
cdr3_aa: CASTPRAGAYNEQFF

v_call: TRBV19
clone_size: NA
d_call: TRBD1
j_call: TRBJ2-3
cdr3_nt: TGTGCCAGTAGTTCTTGGACAGGGGGCAACACAGATACGCAGTATTTT
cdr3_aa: CASSSWTGGNTDTQYF

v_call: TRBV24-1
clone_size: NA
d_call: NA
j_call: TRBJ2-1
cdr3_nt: TGTGCCACCCGGGGCGGCAATGAGCAGTTCTTC
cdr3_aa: CATRGGNEQFF

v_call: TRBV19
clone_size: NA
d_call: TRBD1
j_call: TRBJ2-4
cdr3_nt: TGTGCCTCCAGACAGGGGGACATTCAGTACTTC
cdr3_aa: CASRQGDIQYF

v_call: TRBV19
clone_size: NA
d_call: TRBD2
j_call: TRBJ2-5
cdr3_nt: TGTGCCAGTAGTTTGCGCAGCGGGGGGGCCATCGAGACCCAGTACTTC
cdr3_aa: CASSLRSGGAIETQYF

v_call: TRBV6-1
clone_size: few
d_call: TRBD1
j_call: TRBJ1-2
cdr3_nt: TGTGCCAGCAGCAAGTTACAGGGGAAGAATGGCTACACCTTC
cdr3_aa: CASSKLQGKNGYTF

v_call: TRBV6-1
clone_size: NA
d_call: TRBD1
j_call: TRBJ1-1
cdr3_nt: TGTGCCAGCAATCCCCCCATGCGAAGAAGAACAGGGGGCGGAACTGAAGCTTTCTTT
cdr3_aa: CASNPPMRRRTGGGTEAFF

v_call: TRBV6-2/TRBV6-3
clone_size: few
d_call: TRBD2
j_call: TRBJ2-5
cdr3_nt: TGTGCCAGCACGGGGGGGTCCCAAGAGACCCAGTACTTC
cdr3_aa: CASTGGSQETQYF

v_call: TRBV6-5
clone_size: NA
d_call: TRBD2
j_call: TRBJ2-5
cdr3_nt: TGTGCCAGCAGTTACTCGACGGGCGGGGGTCAAGAGACCCAGTACTTC
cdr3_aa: CASSYSTGGGQETQYF

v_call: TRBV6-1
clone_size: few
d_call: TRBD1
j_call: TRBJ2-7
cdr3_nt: TGTGCCAGCAGGCCTCCGGGACAGAGCAGTTCGCAGCAGTACTTC
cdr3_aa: CASRPPGQSSSQQYF